Each of the 5 T cell receptor beta chains below was sequenced from the same sample in a study of memory CD8 T cells in hepatitis C reinfection. The repertoire was sequenced with immunoSEQ multiplex PCR; TCRdb's copy has only in-frame clones and lacks some. The profile covers 35,000 to 50,000 clones, with 85% to 90% appearing a single time and 1.2% taken by the ten largest. Specified time point: peak reinfection, 3 to 8 weeks after reinfection detection. The sorted cells went straight to TCR sequencing with no prior in vitro expansion. Sequencing used naive CD8+ T cells sorted from blood. The receptors here all came from a man in his late teens or twenties with hepatitis C virus infection.

The chain carries TRBV7-2 and TRBJ2-5; TRBD1 matches 9 bases. There are 14 residues in the CDR3. Germline CDR1 reads SGHTA; CDR2 reads FQGNSA. Trimming took 5 bases from V and 3 from J; bases not matched to a gene: 4. For the CDR3, the DNA is TGTGCCAGCAGCCCTCGGACAGGGGAAGAGACCCAGTACTTC. It encodes CASSPRTGEETQYF.

In its sample, this clone was seen once. J is TRBJ1-2 and V is TRBV11-2; D possibly corresponds to TRBD1 (5 bases). Trimming cost V 1 base and J 2 bases, with 11 bases left between them. Germline V CDR1 and CDR2: SGHAT, FQNNGV. This CDR3 comprises 15 residues. CDR3 region: CASSLADGANYGYTF. CDR3 coding DNA: TGTGCCAGCAGCTTAGCTGATGGGGCCAACTATGGCTACACCTTC.

As to this clone: The junction and the germline gene differ at one end; a read error may be behind it. This chain joins TRBV5-4 and TRBJ2-7; perhaps TRBD2 as D (5 bases). This CDR3 comprises 14 residues. CDR1 is SGHNT and CDR2 is YYREEE in the germline V gene (reference sequence). The CDR3 protein is CASSEGPGSFEQYF. The CDR3 DNA reads TGTGCCAGCAGCGAGGGCCCGGGATCCTTCGAGCAGTACTTC.

The chain links TRBV11-2 to TRBJ2-6; TRBD1 agrees at 9 bases. Trimming took 4 bases from V and 0 from J; bases not matched to a gene: 10. The CDR3 loop spans 19 amino acids. Germline V CDR1 and CDR2: SGHAT, FQNNGV. The CDR3 sequence: CASSSRWTGDSSGANVLTF. The DNA of the CDR3 is TGTGCCAGCAGCTCGCGGTGGACAGGGGATTCCTCTGGGGCCAACGTCCTGACTTTC.

This sequence joins TRBV28 and TRBJ2-1; the D gene is possibly TRBD2 (5 bases). Trimming shortened V by 2 bases and J by 9 bases, and 17 bases separated the two germline ends. Looked up from germline, CDR1 is MDHEN and CDR2 is SYDVKM. This CDR3 region has 15 residues. CDR3 sequence (DNA): TGTGCCAGCAGTTTAGCAGCGGAAGCCCCCCGTGAGCAGTTCTTC. This sequence encodes CASSLAAEAPREQFF.